This T cell receptor (beta chain) was identified in a study of CD8 T cells in ankylosing spondylitis. Points from the study as a whole: A TCR beta motif of about 8 highly homologous variants appeared characteristic of ankylosing spondylitis blood. Enrichment of disease-linked clones was reportedly significant in matched ankylosing spondylitis synovial fluid. Peripheral blood samples showed relatively rare disease-linked clones, and these clones were CD8+.

V trimming: 7 bases; J trimming: 5 bases; junction bases outside the gene matches: 7. This CDR3 spans 13 amino acids. Germline V CDR1 and CDR2: SGHRS, YFSETQ. Using quantitative 5'-RACE with molecular barcodes, the authors made TCR beta libraries. TCRdb re-called the 5' RACE reads through MiXCR, storing one row per CDR3 protein. The sample holds roughly 40,000 distinct CDR3 sequences; approximately 10% are singletons and the top ten take approximately 1.5%. This clonotype was seen repeatedly, ten times or more. Its antigen is currently unknown. The sequencing input was blood, either unsorted or a sorted T cell fraction (not recorded which). The rearrangement links TRBV5-1 to TRBJ2-5, with 8 bases aligning to TRBD2. The sequence was obtained from a male donor with ankylosing spondylitis or in good health (not recorded which). The DNA for the CDR3 is TGCGCCAGCCAATGGACTAGCAGGGAGACCCAGTACTTC. It is translated as CASQWTSRETQYF.